This T cell receptor beta chain was profiled in a study of blood T cell repertoires in COVID-19. Study as a whole: In each case, the material was cDNA or gDNA derived from T cells, B-cell-depleted T cells, or PBMCs.

Using immunoSEQ multiplex PCR, the repertoire was profiled, and TCRdb retains in-frame clones only, with some absent. This sample carries about 210,000 clones, around 90% of them seen once, and the ten largest clones take 1.2%. CDR1 and CDR2 from the germline V gene are SQVTM and ANQGSEA. CDR3 length: 15 amino acids. V lost 4 bases, J lost 1 base, and 9 bases stayed unmatched. This rearrangement joins TRBV29-1 to TRBJ2-7; 8 bases align to TRBD2. The sample comprised peripheral blood. This sequence was found in a man aged 30 to 45 with acute or convalescent COVID-19. CDR3 region: CSVGLEGLGSYEQYF. In DNA form, the CDR3 reads TGCAGCGTTGGCTTAGAGGGACTAGGGTCCTACGAGCAGTACTTC.